The table lists the clone carrying this T cell receptor (beta chain) with many counts. Its antigen is not identified. This record comes from a study of human T cells and chemical hapten exposure. One entry per CDR3 protein results from TCRdb running MiXCR on the RACE reads. Of about 84,000 distinct CDR3 sequences in the sample, 8% to 13% were seen once. The CDR3 is 13 amino acids. CDR1 is SQVTM and CDR2 is ANQGSEA in the germline V gene. V was pared by 5 bases and J by 7 bases, with 8 bases of the junction left unmatched. Whole-study results and caveats: Expanded TCRs showed more large CDR3 clusters than pre-sensitization or healthy control sets. The number of TCRs over 1 in 1000 frequency stayed unchanged after DPC. Since the donors had alopecia, their immune response may not be the same as that of healthy people.

Sample time point: patch test 2, 6 weeks after DPC sensitization. Documented treatment: therapeutic diphenylcyclopropenone sensitization with weekly scalp DPC. The source of this sequence is a woman aged 45-65 years with alopecia areata. Some clones in this sample may be carry-over from other donors' samples. Sample: whole blood, taken in connection with sensitization to the hapten diphenylcyclopropenone (DPC). The chain is built from TRBV29-1 and TRBJ1-5, with TRBD1 identical over 7 bases. The CDR3 reads CSVRDRDGQPQHF. In DNA, the CDR3 is TGCAGCGTTAGAGACAGGGATGGACAGCCCCAGCATTTT.